Listed here are 31 T cell receptor beta chains from one sample, sequenced in a study of CD8 T cells in ankylosing spondylitis. TCRdb passed the 5' RACE reads through MiXCR, listing each CDR3 protein once. This table holds roughly 97,000 distinct CDR3 sequences, 8% to 10% found once. Sequenced: blood, either unsorted or a sorted T cell fraction (not recorded which). Receptor source: a male donor with ankylosing spondylitis or in good health (not recorded which).

This clonotype was seen repeatedly, ten times or more. The chain is built from TRBV7-2 and TRBJ1-3; D remains ambiguous. The CDR3 contains 15 residues. Germline V gene sequence: CDR1 SGHTA, CDR2 FQGNSA. Trimming stripped 5 bases from V and 0 bases from J, with 11 bases between. CDR3 sequence reads: CASSLAAFSGNTIYF. The CDR3, as DNA: TGTGCCAGCAGCCTCGCGGCGTTCTCTGGAAACACCATATATTTT.

In its sample, this clonotype was seen many times. The J gene is TRBJ1-5, the V gene TRBV7-9, with 7 bases that match TRBD1. Germline-derived CDR1 and CDR2 are SEHNR and FQNEAQ (reference sequence). The CDR3 has 12 amino acids. V lost 5 bases to trimming and J lost 7 bases; unmatched junction nucleotides: 2. CDR3 in amino acids: CASSQQGQPQHF. CDR3 in DNA: TGTGCCAGCAGCCAACAGGGGCAGCCCCAGCATTTT.

This clonotype was counted ten times or more. A junction boundary mismatches the germline segment, possibly from a read error. The chain recombines TRBV19 with TRBJ1-4; TRBD1 agrees at 9 bases. This CDR3 is built from 13 residues. Germline CDR1 LNHDA, CDR2 SQIVND (reference sequence). The CDR3 loop is CASAGTGIEKLFF. CDR3 bases: TGTGCCAGTGCCGGGACAGGGATTGAAAAACTTTTTTTT.

This clonotype came up many times. The chain employs TRBV6-2 or TRBV6-3 and TRBJ2-7; D is unresolved. CDR1 is MNHEY and CDR2 is SVGEGT in the germline V gene. V lost 4 bases and J 6 bases, leaving 10 bases between the germline ends. This CDR3 contains 12 residues. CDR3 bases: TGTGCCAGCAGTTCGATGGTCGGCGAGCAGTACTTC. It yields the protein CASSSMVGEQYF.

This clonotype has only a few counts. This chain joins TRBV20-1 and TRBJ2-2; 12 nucleotides align to TRBD2. V shed 3 bases and J 0 bases; nucleotides not matched to a gene: 5. This CDR3 is built from 17 residues. The germline V gene encodes CDR1 DFQATT and CDR2 SNEGSKA (reference sequence). The CDR3 nucleotides are TGCAGTGCTAGGGGAGGACTAGCGGGGACGAACACCGGGGAGCTGTTTTTT. The encoded protein is CSARGGLAGTNTGELFF.

This clonotype was picked up many times. The chain employs TRBV12-3 or TRBV12-4 and TRBJ1-2, with a possible D match to TRBD1 (6 bases). CDR3 length equals 17 residues. V was pared by 4 bases and J by 3 bases, with 21 bases between. CDR3 protein: CASSSPGTTPTHYGYTF. CDR3 in DNA: TGTGCCAGCAGTTCACCCGGGACAACGCCCACCCACTATGGCTACACCTTC.

This clonotype showed up many times. The rearrangement uses TRBV6-2 or TRBV6-3 and TRBJ2-1, with D perhaps given as TRBD1 or TRBD2 (6 bases each). V was clipped by 6 bases and J by 5 bases, with 14 bases between them. CDR1 and CDR2 (germline): MNHEY, SVGEGT. This CDR3 region has 14 residues. The CDR3 loop reads CASRGGGGNNEQFF. Here the CDR3 DNA reads TGTGCCAGCAGAGGAGGGGGTGGGAACAATGAGCAGTTCTTC.

This rearrangement joins TRBV7-2 to TRBJ1-4; TRBD1 agrees at 8 bases. The CDR3 has 14 residues. Germline lookup yields CDR1 SGHTA and CDR2 FQGNSA. Germline trimming cut 3 bases from V and 3 bases from J; bases unmatched to any gene: 0. CDR3 sequence (DNA): TGTGCCAGCAGCTTGGACAGGGCTAATGAAAAACTGTTTTTT. Its translation is CASSLDRANEKLFF.

At least ten counts were recorded for this clonotype. In DNA form, the CDR3 reads TGTGCCAGCTCACCATACGGGAGAGGATACGAGCAGTACTTC. Protein: CASSPYGRGYEQYF. The chain employs TRBV18 and TRBJ2-7; D perhaps matches TRBD2 (6 bases). The germline V and J ends were trimmed by 2 bases and 4 bases, with 12 bases remaining between them. Germline V CDR1 and CDR2: KGHSH, LQKENI. The CDR3 totals 14 residues.

This clonotype was seen many times. The chain carries TRBV20-1 and TRBJ2-7; 8 nucleotides match TRBD2. The CDR3 has 14 residues. V lost 3 bases to trimming and J lost 5 bases; unmatched junction nucleotides: 9. Germline V CDR1 and CDR2: DFQATT, SNEGSKA (reference sequence). The CDR3 DNA reads TGCAGTGCTAGTCAAGCGGGAGACCTCGACGAGCAGTACTTC. Residues: CSASQAGDLDEQYF.

This clonotype was counted at least ten times. The chain is built from TRBV4-2 and TRBJ1-2, with D hard to call. The length of the CDR3 is 16 residues. V shed 4 bases and J shed 2 bases, with 17 bases lying between them. Germline V gene lookup returns CDR1 LGHNA and CDR2 YNFKEQ. The CDR3 nucleotides are TGTGCCAGCAGCCTAGAACGGACGATATTAAACTATGGCTACACCTTC. Amino acids: CASSLERTILNYGYTF.

In this sample, this clonotype turned up many times. The chain is built from TRBV4-2 and TRBJ2-3; 10 nucleotides line up with TRBD2. This CDR3 is built from 18 residues. Germline CDR1 and CDR2: LGHNA and YNFKEQ. The V gene end was trimmed by 0 bases and the J gene end by 5 bases; junction bases not matched to a gene: 11. The CDR3 protein is CASSQDPMRAGGRDTQYF. In DNA form, the CDR3 reads TGTGCCAGCAGCCAAGACCCTATGAGAGCGGGAGGGCGAGATACGCAGTATTTT.

This clonotype was detected ten times or more. The chain employs TRBV12-3 or TRBV12-4 and TRBJ1-1; perhaps TRBD1 as D (5 bases). Between the trimmed V and J ends, which lost 0 bases and 7 bases, there was a span of 15 bases. This CDR3 region has 15 residues. In DNA form, the CDR3 reads TGTGCCAGCAGTTTAGCGCTGGGCTCTGGGGGTGAAGCTTTCTTT. As protein: CASSLALGSGGEAFF.

This clonotype was picked up many times. The gene calls are TRBV2 and TRBJ2-2, with D hard to call. CDR3 size: 15 residues. V lost 1 base and J 5 bases, leaving 11 bases between the germline ends. Germline CDR1 and CDR2: SNHLY and FYNNEI. The CDR3 bases are TGTGCCAGCAGTGAAGTTCTAGAGAGGACCGGGGAGCTGTTTTTT. Protein product: CASSEVLERTGELFF.

The sample holds many counts of this clonotype. CDR3 nucleotides: TGTGCCAGCAGTGACTTAAATCGGGACTTACAAGAGACCCAGTACTTC. Its protein product is CASSDLNRDLQETQYF. This chain connects TRBV6-2 or TRBV6-3 to TRBJ2-5, with a weak D call TRBD2 (6 bases). The CDR3 length is 16 residues. V was trimmed by 5 bases and J by 2 bases, leaving 18 bases between them. CDR1 MNHEY and CDR2 SVGEGT come from the germline V gene.

Concerning this clonotype itself: It may be a read error: a sequence one base away is much more abundant. The CDR3 DNA follows: TGTGCCAGCAGCCCTTGGGTAGCTAGGAACCCCGAAAAATCCTACAATGAGCAGTTCTTC. Residues: CASSPWVARNPEKSYNEQFF. The chain couples TRBV13 to TRBJ2-1, with D unclear. V was trimmed by 5 bases and J by 1 base, leaving 27 bases between them. The V gene's germline CDR1 is PRHDT and CDR2 FYEKMQ (reference sequence). The CDR3 is 20 residues long.

V gene TRBV5-6 combines with J gene TRBJ2-7, with D uncertain. Per the germline V gene, CDR1 is SGHDT and CDR2 is YYEEEE. The CDR3 has 14 residues. V lost 0 bases, J lost 3 bases, and 10 bases lay in between. This chain's CDR3 is CASSLAPLIYEQYF. As DNA, the CDR3 is TGTGCCAGCAGCTTGGCCCCCCTGATCTACGAGCAGTACTTC. The entire variable domain, with the rest obtained from reference TRBV5-6 and TRBJ2-7, is as follows: DAGVTQSPTHLIKTRGQQVTLRCSPKSGHDTVSWYQQALGQGPQFIFQYYEEEERQRGNFPDRFSGHQFPNYSSELNVNALLLGDSALYLCASSLAPLIYEQYFGPGTRLTVT.

This clonotype was counted many times. Written as DNA, the CDR3 is TGTGCCAGCAGCCTTAGCGGTGACAATGAGCAGTTCTTC. Protein product: CASSLSGDNEQFF. The rearrangement joins TRBV2 to TRBJ2-1; D is perhaps TRBD2 (6 bases). The V end was cut by 6 bases, the J end by 5 bases, with 11 bases between. This CDR3 is 13 amino acids long. Germline V lookup: CDR1 SNHLY, CDR2 FYNNEI.

The chain is built from TRBV6-1 and TRBJ2-1, with 7 bases that match TRBD2. V lost 6 bases and J lost 1; bases outside the gene matches: 6. The V gene's germline CDR1 is MNHNS and CDR2 SASEGT. The CDR3 sequence is 15 residues long. In DNA, the CDR3 is TGTGCCAGCAGCGCTAGCGGTTCTTCCTACAATGAGCAGTTCTTC. It yields the protein CASSASGSSYNEQFF.

This clonotype was observed at least ten times. The chain is built from TRBV29-1 and TRBJ2-3, with unresolved D. Per germline, CDR1 SQVTM and CDR2 ANQGSEA. This CDR3 region has 15 residues. V shed 6 bases and J shed 0 bases, with 16 bases lying between them. The CDR3 region has the DNA TGCAGCGTAAACTTGGTTCACGGGAGCACAGATACGCAGTATTTT. It is translated as CSVNLVHGSTDTQYF.

This clonotype was counted ten times or more. This sequence joins TRBV6-1 and TRBJ2-6; D is ambiguous. With 8 bases removed from V and 0 bases from J, the gap between germline ends came to 8 bases. CDR1 and CDR2 from the germline V gene are MNHNS and SASEGT. This CDR3 contains 14 residues. This CDR3 reads CASSTPSGANVLTF. The CDR3 DNA follows: TGTGCCAGCTCCACCCCCTCTGGGGCCAACGTCCTGACTTTC.

The V and J genes are TRBV4-3 and TRBJ2-7, with 7 bases that match TRBD1. The trim removed 0 bases at V and 5 bases at J, leaving 10 bases unmatched. The CDR3 totals 16 residues. Germline-derived CDR1 and CDR2 are LGHNA and YSLEER. The CDR3: CASSQDFRGRAHEQYF. In nucleotides, the CDR3 is TGCGCCAGCAGCCAAGATTTTAGGGGGCGCGCCCACGAGCAGTACTTC.

The sample holds many counts of this clonotype. The rearrangement joins TRBV12-3 or TRBV12-4 to TRBJ1-5; 9 nucleotides match TRBD1. The CDR3 is made up of 14 amino acids. The junction had 5 bases not matched to a gene; V was cut back by 5 bases and J by 6 bases. The DNA of the CDR3 is TGTGCCAGCAGTACGGGACAGGGCTTTCAGCCCCAGCATTTT. This sequence encodes CASSTGQGFQPQHF.

The CDR3 region has the DNA TGTGCCAGCAGTGAGCAGGCTAGCGGGAACTATTGGATCCCCAACAATGAGCAGTTCTTC. Translation gives CASSEQASGNYWIPNNEQFF. This chain uses TRBV12-3 or TRBV12-4 with TRBJ2-1; 9 bases are a match to TRBD2. This CDR3 is built from 20 residues. With 5 bases clipped from V and 5 bases from J, the junction kept 22 bases outside the gene matches.

Ten or more counts support this clonotype. This chain connects TRBV5-1 to TRBJ2-1; 11 bases fit TRBD2. Germline-derived CDR1 and CDR2 are SGHRS and YFSETQ. The CDR3 is 17 residues long. Trimming at V came to 0 bases and at J to 6 bases, leaving 8 bases not matched to a gene. The CDR3 protein is CASSLVGSGRAGNEQFF. For the CDR3, the DNA is TGCGCCAGCAGCTTGGTCGGTAGCGGGAGGGCAGGCAATGAGCAGTTCTTC.

At least ten counts were recorded for this clonotype. The chain joins TRBV11-3 to TRBJ2-3; 9 bases are shared with TRBD2. CDR1 is SGHNT, CDR2 YENEEA, per germline. Trimming removed 3 bases from V and 1 base from J; junction bases left unmatched: 5. The CDR3 totals 16 residues. The CDR3 sequence: CASSLGLAPGTDTQYF. The DNA of the CDR3 is TGTGCCAGCAGCTTGGGACTAGCACCGGGCACAGATACGCAGTATTTT.

This clonotype occurred many times. This chain connects TRBV27 to TRBJ1-5; D may be TRBD1 (6 bases). The V gene lost 2 bases and the J gene lost 5 bases, with 10 bases spanning the gap. This CDR3 region has 14 residues. CDR1 MNHEY and CDR2 SMNVEV come from the germline V gene (reference sequence). The CDR3 here is CASSLRQADQPQHF. Here the CDR3 DNA reads TGTGCCAGCAGTTTAAGACAGGCGGATCAGCCCCAGCATTTT.

A note on this clonotype: Here the CDR3 omits its conserved ending phenylalanine or tryptophan, so a read error is the likely source. The rearrangement uses TRBV6-1 and TRBJ1-1; 10 nucleotides align to TRBD1. CDR3 length: 13 residues. Germline CDR1 is MNHNS and CDR2 is SASEGT. The V segment lost 5 bases and the J segment 4 bases; nucleotides outside the gene matches: 1. CDR3 region: CASSRQGATEAFI. For the CDR3, the DNA is TGTGCCAGCAGTCGACAGGGGGCCACTGAAGCTTTCATT.

This clonotype came up many times. The chain uses TRBV7-9 and TRBJ1-1; no clear D. Germline assignment: CDR1 SEHNR and CDR2 FQNEAQ (reference sequence). The CDR3 loop spans 13 amino acids. Trimming took 1 base from V and 7 from J, leaving 10 bases between them. DNA of the CDR3: TGTGCCAGCAGCTTAGTGGCTGGAAATGAAGCTTTCTTT. Its protein product is CASSLVAGNEAFF.

This clonotype showed up many times. J is TRBJ2-3 and V is TRBV4-3; D possibly corresponds to TRBD1 (6 bases). The length of the CDR3 is 16 residues. Trimming pared 4 bases from V and 3 bases from J, leaving 17 bases between. In germline, CDR1 is LGHNA, CDR2 YSLEER. The CDR3 region has the DNA TGCGCCAGCAGCCTCATTGCGCAGACAGGAACAGATACGCAGTATTTT. Translating it yields CASSLIAQTGTDTQYF.

The gene calls are TRBV11-2 and TRBJ2-7; 8 bases fit TRBD2. The CDR3 extends over 14 amino acids. The junction had 2 bases not matched to a gene; V was cut back by 4 bases and J by 0 bases. CDR1 and CDR2 from the germline V gene are SGHAT and FQNNGV. The CDR3 coding sequence is TGTGCCAGCAGCTACGGACTAGCCTCCTACGAGCAGTACTTC. Protein sequence: CASSYGLASYEQYF. The whole variable domain, filled in from reference TRBV11-2 and TRBJ2-7, reads EAGVAQSPRYKIIEKRQSVAFWCNPISGHATLYWYQQILGQGPKLLIQFQNNGVVDDSQLPKDRFSAERLKGVDSTLKIQPAKLEDSAVYLCASSYGLASYEQYFGPGTRLTVT.